This TCR beta chain was observed in a study of T cells in Graves' hyperthyroidism and ophthalmopathy (dated by TCRdb to the late 2010s). General notes on the study: Peripheral blood samples were taken at initial diagnosis, before any treatment was given. TCR Vbeta CDR3 sequencing of approximately 140 peripheral blood samples (roughly 41 ophthalmopathy, 75 hyperthyroidism and some 17 progressor patients) is reported in the paper. Whether ophthalmopathy could be predicted prospectively was tested in an independent validation cohort made up of fewer than 20 hyperthyroidism patients plus 17 patients who later progressed to ophthalmopathy. Following sampling, methimazole starting at 30 mg daily was given to hyperthyroidism patients, and high-dose intravenous methylprednisolone was given to ophthalmopathy patients. The approximately 100 discovery patients were randomly divided into training and test sets at a 7:3 ratio. To identify distinguishing TCR V-J signatures, a discovery cohort of roughly 100 patients was used, comprising 43 with Graves' ophthalmopathy and 57 with stable Graves' hyperthyroidism. Thyroid tissue and blood T-cell repertoires from about six Graves' hyperthyroidism patients were also compared in the study.

TCR beta CDR3 regions were amplified from RNA transcripts. The TCR CDR3 was subjected to a first round of RT-PCR using the HTBI primer set and the Qiagen OneStep RT-PCR kit. Libraries were constructed in a second round of multiplex PCR, after which size selection and purification were performed. Libraries were sequenced paired-end with 100 bp reads on an Illumina HiSeq2000. In the authors' own workflow: SOAPnuke was used to process the raw data, removing reads that contained adapters or uncalled bases, had a mean Phred below 15, or lacked an exact match to the constant primer or identifier. High-quality paired reads were merged with COPE v1.2.5, and unique nucleotide sequences were defined as clonotypes. MiTCR v1.1 was used to align the clonotypes against IMGT TRBV, TRBD and TRBJ reference segments. The analysis was restricted to V-J combinations with a frequency above 0.0001, which together covered 99.2% of the repertoires. A TCS score was defined as the ratio of F50 (clonal expansion) to E x V (chaos), with BLOSUM62-based TCRdist applied between CDR3 peptides within each V-J. Welch's t-statistics and random forest reduced roughly 530 V-J features to 13, which were used in a naive Bayes classifier (R e1071). The public reads were reprocessed in TCRdb via fastp at Q25 and MiXCR, keeping in-frame beta chains. Each record represents a unique CDR3 protein, reported with the most common genes and DNA among its rows. TCRdb, not the original authors, processed these V and J calls. In this sample the table shows about 480,000 distinct CDR3 sequences, roughly an eighth of which occur a single time. The ten largest clones capture about a sixth of the sample.

Graves' hyperthyroidism was defined as stable when no progression to ophthalmopathy occurred over 18 months of follow-up. Hyperthyroidism patients were aged 18 to 65 years and newly diagnosed, with disease duration of less than 2 months. Patients with uncontrolled infections, other autoimmune diseases, pregnancy or lactation were excluded. Diagnoses were established on the basis of clinical symptoms, serum thyroxine and TRAb, thyroid ultrasound, and orbital computed tomography. PBMCs were separated from over 9 ml of fresh peripheral blood using Ficoll-Paque density gradient centrifugation. Total RNA was extracted using Trizol reagent, and RNA quality was assessed on an Agilent 2100 Bioanalyzer. Results the study describes overall, beyond this receptor: In cross-validation, a model built on a 13 V-J signature told ophthalmopathy apart from stable hyperthyroidism with approximately 90% sensitivity and about 81% specificity, and in testing the same model reached 80%/75%. During validation, the model predicted progression to ophthalmopathy a median of about 6.5 months ahead of onset, with just under 71% sensitivity and under 85% specificity. Most expanded thyroid clonotypes (frequency above 0.001) were also detected in blood, suggesting blood repertoires may reflect thyroid immune responses. Sample size was not statistically predetermined, and blinding of investigators to group allocation was not performed.

The CDR3 runs 15 residues from the cysteine to the phenylalanine. Here the CDR3 DNA is all that survives: 45 bases in frame from base 1. As to this clonotype: No antigen is known for it. Sequence at one end of the junction differs from germline and may be a read error.

The origin of this receptor is a woman aged 18-29 years with Graves' hyperthyroidism. This chain is built from TRBV12-3 or TRBV12-4 and TRBJ1-3; TRBD1 agrees with 7 junctional bases. The source material was blood. Here is the DNA: TGTGCCAGCAGCTTAGAGGGGGCGGGGGGTGACACCATATATTTT. The encoded protein is CASSLEGAGGDTIYF.